Presented here are 24 T cell receptor beta chains from one specimen sequenced in a study of beta chain features in type 1 diabetes. Every isolated RNA sample was fully reverse transcribed, so sequencing captured expressed TCRB transcripts. Produced via immunoSEQ multiplex PCR; TCRdb's table is partial and in-frame only. Among roughly 150,000 clones listed, 7% to 10% were seen once. Material for sequencing was central memory CD4+ T cells from blood. These receptors were collected from a woman aged 18-29 years in good health.

The genes are TRBV25-1 and TRBJ2-7; 7 nucleotides align to TRBD1. This CDR3 is built from 15 residues. Trimming took 4 bases from V and 0 from J; bases not matched to a gene: 6. CDR1 is MGHDK, CDR2 SYGVNS, per germline. The CDR3 sequence: CASSGADRSSYEQYF. The CDR3 DNA reads as TGTGCCAGCAGTGGAGCGGACAGGAGCTCCTACGAGCAGTACTTC.

This clone showed up just a few times. The V gene is TRBV14, the J gene TRBJ2-1, with 16 bases fitting TRBD2. This CDR3 contains 19 residues. CDR1 SGHDN and CDR2 FVKESK come from the germline V gene. V lost 1 base, J lost 0 bases, and 3 bases stayed unmatched. CDR3 bases: TGTGCCAGCAGCCAAGGGGGACTAGCGGGAGGGAGCTCCTACAATGAGCAGTTCTTC. It is translated as CASSQGGLAGGSSYNEQFF.

This chain joins TRBV5-1 and TRBJ2-1; D not certain. The V gene lost 0 bases and the J gene lost 12 bases, with 10 bases spanning the gap. Germline V CDR1 and CDR2: SGHRS, YFSETQ. This CDR3 comprises 12 residues. The chain's CDR3 is CASSLDIQTQFF. For the CDR3, the DNA is TGCGCCAGCAGCTTGGATATACAGACGCAGTTCTTC.

This clone turned up a few times. The rearrangement links TRBV7-6 to TRBJ1-1, with TRBD1 matching 8 bases. The CDR3 loop spans 12 amino acids. After removal of 5 bases from V and 8 bases from J, the junction contained 4 bases not matched to a gene. Germline values: CDR1 SGHVS, CDR2 FNYEAQ. The CDR3 DNA reads TGTGCCAGCAGCAAACGACAGGGGGAAGCTTTCTTT. This translates into CASSKRQGEAFF. Full variable domain (rest looked up from reference TRBV7-6 and TRBJ1-1): GAGVSQSPRYKVTKRGQDVALRCDPISGHVSLYWYRQALGQGPEFLTYFNYEAQQDKSGLPNDRFSAERPEGSISTLTIQRTEQRDSAMYRCASSKRQGEAFFGQGTRLTVV.

The rearrangement uses TRBV6-5 and TRBJ2-5; 7 nucleotides match TRBD2. The CDR3 has 15 amino acids. The germline V gene encodes CDR1 MNHEY and CDR2 SVGAGI. Losses at the gene ends were 0 bases for V and 5 bases for J; bases not matched to a gene: 6. CDR3: CASSYSLAASETQYF. The DNA of the CDR3 is TGTGCCAGCAGTTACTCGCTAGCGGCAAGTGAGACCCAGTACTTC.

This clone was seen a few times. The rearrangement joins TRBV30 to TRBJ1-2; D remains ambiguous. This CDR3 is built from 13 residues. V lost 0 bases and J 8 bases, leaving 13 bases between the germline ends. Germline V gene sequence: CDR1 GTSNPN, CDR2 SVGIG (reference sequence). The CDR3 region is CAWSVKGGYGYTF. The CDR3 bases are TGTGCCTGGAGTGTAAAGGGAGGGTACGGCTACACCTTC.

The J gene is TRBJ2-7, the V gene TRBV29-1; 8 bases line up with TRBD1. Germline values: CDR1 SQVTM, CDR2 ANQGSEA. V lost 5 bases, J lost 6 bases, and 9 bases stayed unmatched. The CDR3 runs to 13 residues. For the CDR3, the DNA is TGCAGCGTTATTCGGCAGGGGGCCGGCGAGCAGTACTTC. Amino acid sequence: CSVIRQGAGEQYF.

V and J are TRBV30 and TRBJ2-1; D is undetermined. The V gene's germline CDR1 is GTSNPN and CDR2 SVGIG (reference sequence). The V end lost 3 bases, the J end lost 0 bases, and 9 bases lay between the germline ends. This CDR3 is 14 amino acids long. CDR3 nucleotide sequence: TGTGCCTGGAGCTCACAGCCCTCCTACAATGAGCAGTTCTTC. Its translation: CAWSSQPSYNEQFF.

J is TRBJ2-3 and V is TRBV7-2, with D unresolved. Trimming pared 6 bases from V and 1 base from J, leaving 8 bases between. The CDR3 has 13 amino acids. Germline V gene data show CDR1 as SGHTA and CDR2 as FQGNSA. As DNA, the CDR3 is TGTGCCAGCAGTCGCCGGGGCACAGATACGCAGTATTTT. It yields the protein CASSRRGTDTQYF.

This chain joins TRBV6-1 and TRBJ2-1; the D gene is possibly TRBD1 (6 bases). The germline V gene has CDR1 MNHNS and CDR2 SASEGT. The CDR3 contains 15 residues. Between the trimmed V and J ends, which lost 6 bases and 0 bases, there was a span of 12 bases. CDR3 sequence reads: CASSAGTRSYNEQFF. The CDR3 DNA is TGTGCCAGCAGCGCCGGGACACGCTCCTACAATGAGCAGTTCTTC.

The chain combines TRBV18 with TRBJ1-1; D may be TRBD1 (5 bases). Between the trimmed V and J ends, which lost 6 bases and 5 bases, there was a span of 16 bases. The CDR3 has 14 residues. Germline V gene lookup returns CDR1 KGHSH and CDR2 LQKENI. The CDR3 bases are TGTGCCAGCTCCCTTGGTGGGGGGGGGACTGAAGCTTTCTTT. Encoded protein: CASSLGGGGTEAFF. Based on the CDR3 plus reference TRBV18 and TRBJ1-1, the full variable domain is NAGVMQNPRHLVRRRGQEARLRCSPMKGHSHVYWYRQLPEEGLKFMVYLQKENIIDESGMPKERFSAEFPKEGPSILRIQQVVRGDSAAYFCASSLGGGGTEAFFGQGTRLTVV.

J is TRBJ1-1 and V is TRBV2, with D tentatively TRBD1 (5 bases). Germline CDR1 SNHLY, CDR2 FYNNEI. V was pared by 11 bases and J by 3 bases, with 16 bases between. The CDR3 length is 13 residues. In DNA form, the CDR3 reads TGTGCCGGGAGGGACGAGGTCGACACTGAAGCTTTCTTT. Residues: CAGRDEVDTEAFF.

The DNA for the CDR3 is TGCGCCAGCAGCCCAAGCACAGGGCTTTATGGCTACACCTTC. Its protein product is CASSPSTGLYGYTF. The chain combines TRBV5-1 with TRBJ1-2; D might be TRBD1 (6 bases). V lost 4 bases to trimming and J lost 5 bases, with 15 bases between them. The CDR3 is 14 residues long. From germline, CDR1 is SGHRS and CDR2 YFSETQ.

This clone was seen more than once but under ten times. The CDR3 is CASSEQGESAEAFF. Written as DNA, the CDR3 is TGTGCCAGCAGTGAACAGGGCGAGAGCGCTGAAGCTTTCTTT. The chain uses TRBV2 and TRBJ1-1; tentatively, D is TRBD1 (5 bases). This CDR3 region has 14 residues. Trimming cost V 2 bases and J 6 bases, with 13 bases left between them. The germline V gene encodes CDR1 SNHLY and CDR2 FYNNEI.

This clone has just a few counts. This chain connects TRBV18 to TRBJ1-5; weak D call: TRBD1 (5 bases). The length of the CDR3 is 15 residues. CDR1 is KGHSH and CDR2 is LQKENI in the germline V gene. V lost 3 bases and J lost 5, with 14 bases in between. The chain's CDR3 is CASSPSTDIYQPQHF. CDR3 coding DNA: TGTGCCAGCTCACCTTCAACGGACATCTATCAGCCCCAGCATTTT.

The J gene is TRBJ1-1, the V gene TRBV5-1; perhaps TRBD1 as D (5 bases). Germline-derived CDR1 and CDR2 are SGHRS and YFSETQ. V gave up 2 bases and J gave up 5 bases, with 10 bases separating them. The CDR3 is 13 residues long. The CDR3 spells CASSFVGGTEAFF. As DNA, the CDR3 is TGCGCCAGCAGCTTCGTCGGGGGAACTGAAGCTTTCTTT. The whole variable domain, filled in from reference TRBV5-1 and TRBJ1-1, reads KAGVTQTPRYLIKTRGQQVTLSCSPISGHRSVSWYQQTPGQGLQFLFEYFSETQRNKGNFPGRFSGRQFSNSRSEMNVSTLELGDSALYLCASSFVGGTEAFFGQGTRLTVV.

The chain has TRBV5-1 and TRBJ2-1, with a possible D match to TRBD2 (6 bases). The CDR3 is 16 amino acids. The germline V gene encodes CDR1 SGHRS and CDR2 YFSETQ. Trimming removed 3 bases at V and 0 bases at J, with 13 bases between. As DNA, the CDR3 is TGCGCCAGCAGCTCTGGTGGCGGGAACTCCTACAATGAGCAGTTCTTC. The encoded protein is CASSSGGGNSYNEQFF.

This clone was seen a handful of times. V is TRBV7-9 and J is TRBJ2-1; 8 bases line up with TRBD2. Germline CDR1 is SEHNR and CDR2 is FQNEAQ (reference sequence). The CDR3 is made up of 17 amino acids. The V and J ends lost 3 bases and 6 bases, in that order; junction bases with no gene match: 13. For the CDR3, the DNA is TGTGCCAGCAGCTTGACGGGCAGCGGGGGACATCTCAATGAGCAGTTCTTC. This codes for CASSLTGSGGHLNEQFF.

The V call is TRBV6-5, the J call TRBJ2-2; D call uncertain. The V end was cut by 6 bases, the J end by 4 bases, with 9 bases between. CDR3 length: 13 amino acids. Germline V gives CDR1 MNHEY, CDR2 SVGAGI. The CDR3 DNA sequence: TGTGCCAGCAGACGCGGCAGCACCGGGGAGCTGTTTTTT. It codes for CASRRGSTGELFF.

CDR3 amino acids: CASSPQEGSNYGYTF. The CDR3, as DNA: TGCGCCAGCAGCCCACAGGAAGGCAGTAACTATGGCTACACCTTC. V and J are TRBV4-1 and TRBJ1-2; possible D gene TRBD1, 5 bases. Trimming left V 4 bases short and J 1 base short, with 13 bases between. Germline V gene lookup returns CDR1 MGHRA and CDR2 YSYEKL. The CDR3 is made up of 15 amino acids.

V gene TRBV5-1 combines with J gene TRBJ2-3, with a possible D match to TRBD2 (6 bases). Germline CDR1 SGHRS, CDR2 YFSETQ. The CDR3 spans 13 residues. Trimming removed 7 bases from V and 2 bases from J, with 11 bases in between. CDR3 bases: TGCGCCAGCCGGCGGGACTCCACAGATACGCAGTATTTT. Translating gives CASRRDSTDTQYF.

In this sample, this clone turned up a few times. The chain is built from TRBV27 and TRBJ2-6; 9 bases align to TRBD1. The V gene end was trimmed by 10 bases and the J gene end by 2 bases; junction bases not matched to a gene: 9. CDR1 MNHEY and CDR2 SMNVEV come from the germline V gene (reference sequence). This CDR3 comprises 16 residues. CDR3 region: CATSGQGITGANVLTF. CDR3 DNA: TGTGCCACTTCGGGACAGGGAATAACTGGGGCCAACGTCCTGACTTTC. The full variable domain, completed using reference TRBV27 and TRBJ2-6, is EAQVTQNPRYLITVTGKKLTVTCSQNMNHEYMSWYRQDPGLGLRQIYYSMNVEVTDKGDVPEGYKVSRKEKRNFPLILESPSPNQTSLYFCATSGQGITGANVLTFGAGSRLTVL.

The CDR3 sequence is CASSETAGNTIYF. In DNA, the CDR3 is TGTGCCAGCAGTGAGACTGCTGGAAACACCATATATTTT. J is TRBJ1-3 and V is TRBV11-2; D gene uncertain. This CDR3 spans 13 amino acids. V was shortened by 6 bases and J by 2 bases, with 8 bases between the two germline ends. Germline loops: CDR1 SGHAT, CDR2 FQNNGV. Full variable domain (outside the CDR3, taken from reference TRBV11-2 and TRBJ1-3): EAGVAQSPRYKIIEKRQSVAFWCNPISGHATLYWYQQILGQGPKLLIQFQNNGVVDDSQLPKDRFSAERLKGVDSTLKIQPAKLEDSAVYLCASSETAGNTIYFGEGSWLTVV.

This clone has just a few counts. A much bigger clone sits one base away, suggesting this may be a read error. CDR3 coding DNA: TGTGCCAGCAGCTTCACAGGCAATCAGCCCCAGCATTTT. Its protein is CASSFTGNQPQHF. The V gene is TRBV7-6, the J gene TRBJ1-5; no definite D call. CDR3 size: 13 residues. CDR1 and CDR2 from the germline V gene are SGHVS and FNYEAQ. Deletions cut 3 bases from V and 2 bases from J, with 5 bases between.